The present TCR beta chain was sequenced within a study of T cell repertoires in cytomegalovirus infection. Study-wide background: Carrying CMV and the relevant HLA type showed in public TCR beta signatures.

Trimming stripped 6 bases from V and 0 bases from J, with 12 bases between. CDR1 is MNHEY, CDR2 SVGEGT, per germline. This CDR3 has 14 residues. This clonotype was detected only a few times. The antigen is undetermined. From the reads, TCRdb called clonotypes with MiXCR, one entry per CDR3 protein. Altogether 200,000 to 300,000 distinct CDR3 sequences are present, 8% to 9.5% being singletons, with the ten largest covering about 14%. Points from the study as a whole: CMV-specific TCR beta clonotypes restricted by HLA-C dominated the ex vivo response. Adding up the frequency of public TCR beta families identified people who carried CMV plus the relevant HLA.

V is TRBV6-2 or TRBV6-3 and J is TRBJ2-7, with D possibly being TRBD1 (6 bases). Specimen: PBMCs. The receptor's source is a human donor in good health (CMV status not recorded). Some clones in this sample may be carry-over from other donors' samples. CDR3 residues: CASSPWDNSYEQYF. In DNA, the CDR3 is TGTGCCAGCAGCCCCTGGGACAACTCCTACGAGCAGTACTTC.